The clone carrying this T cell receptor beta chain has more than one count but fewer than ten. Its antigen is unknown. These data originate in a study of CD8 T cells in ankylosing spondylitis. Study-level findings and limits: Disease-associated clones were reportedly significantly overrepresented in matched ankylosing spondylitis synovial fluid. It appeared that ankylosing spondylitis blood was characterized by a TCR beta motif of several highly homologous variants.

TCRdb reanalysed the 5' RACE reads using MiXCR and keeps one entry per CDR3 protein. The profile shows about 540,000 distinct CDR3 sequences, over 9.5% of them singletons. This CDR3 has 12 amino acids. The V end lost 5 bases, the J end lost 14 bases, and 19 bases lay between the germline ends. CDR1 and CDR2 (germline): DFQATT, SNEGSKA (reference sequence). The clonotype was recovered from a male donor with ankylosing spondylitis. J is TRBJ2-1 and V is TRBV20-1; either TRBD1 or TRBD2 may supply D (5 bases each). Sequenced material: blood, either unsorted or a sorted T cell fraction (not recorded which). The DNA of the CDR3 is TGCAGTGCTCCCTTCTCCCGGGGACGTGAGTTCTTC. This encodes CSAPFSRGREFF.